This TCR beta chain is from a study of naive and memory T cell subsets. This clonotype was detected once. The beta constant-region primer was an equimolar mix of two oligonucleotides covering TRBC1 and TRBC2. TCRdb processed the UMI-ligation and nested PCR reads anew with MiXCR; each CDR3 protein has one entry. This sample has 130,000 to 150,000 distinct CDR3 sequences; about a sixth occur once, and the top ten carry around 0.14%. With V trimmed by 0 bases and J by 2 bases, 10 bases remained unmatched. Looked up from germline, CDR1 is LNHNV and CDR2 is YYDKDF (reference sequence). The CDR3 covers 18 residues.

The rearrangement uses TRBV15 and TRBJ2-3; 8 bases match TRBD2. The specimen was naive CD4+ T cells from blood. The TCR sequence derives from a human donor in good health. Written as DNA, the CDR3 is TGTGCCACCAGCAGAGAAATCCCCGCGGGAGGATTCACAGATACGCAGTATTTT. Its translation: CATSREIPAGGFTDTQYF.